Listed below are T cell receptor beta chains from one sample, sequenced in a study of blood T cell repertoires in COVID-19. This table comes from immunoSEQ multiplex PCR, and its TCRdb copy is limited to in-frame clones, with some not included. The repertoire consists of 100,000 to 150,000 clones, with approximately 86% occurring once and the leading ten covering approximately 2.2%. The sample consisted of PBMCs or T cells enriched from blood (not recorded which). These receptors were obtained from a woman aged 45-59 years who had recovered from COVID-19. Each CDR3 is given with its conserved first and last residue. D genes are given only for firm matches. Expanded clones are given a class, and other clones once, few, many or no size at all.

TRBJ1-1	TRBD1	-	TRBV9	TGTGCCAGCAGCGCCTGGGGACAGGGGAAGAGCACTGAAGCTTTCTTT	CASSAWGQGKSTEAFF
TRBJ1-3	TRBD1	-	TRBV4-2	TGTGCCAGCAGCCAAGTTGAGGACAGGAACTCTGGAAACACCATATATTTT	CASSQVEDRNSGNTIYF
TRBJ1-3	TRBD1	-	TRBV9	TGTGCCAGCAGCGTAGAAGGGGGCAGGGCACCCTCTGGAAACACCATATATTTT	CASSVEGGRAPSGNTIYF
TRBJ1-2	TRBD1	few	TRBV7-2	TGTGCCAGCAGCTTACATAAAACAGGGGGTTGGTATGGCTACACCTTC	CASSLHKTGGWYGYTF
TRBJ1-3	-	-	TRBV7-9	TGTGCCAGCAGCTTAATGGACAGTGGAAACACCATATATTTT	CASSLMDSGNTIYF
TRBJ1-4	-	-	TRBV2	TGTGCCAGCAGTCCCCGGGGAAGGAGTGAAAAACTGTTTTTT	CASSPRGRSEKLFF
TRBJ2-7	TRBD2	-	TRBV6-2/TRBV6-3	TGTGCCAGCAGTTACGTCCCTAGCGGGGGGGCCAGCTACGAGCAGTACTTC	CASSYVPSGGASYEQYF
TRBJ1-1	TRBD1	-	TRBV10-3	TGTGCCATCACCCCGACAGGGGGCGAAACTGAAGCTTTCTTT	CAITPTGGETEAFF
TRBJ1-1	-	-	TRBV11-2	TGTGCCAGCAGCTTTTATCAGGGGTGGGGTCGGGACACTGAAGCTTTCTTT	CASSFYQGWGRDTEAFF
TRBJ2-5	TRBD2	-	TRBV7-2	TGTGCCAGCAGCTTCCAGCGGGGGGCGGTAGAGACCCAGTACTTC	CASSFQRGAVETQYF
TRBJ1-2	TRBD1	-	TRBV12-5	TGTGCTAGTGGTTTGGCGACAGGGGTTAGTGGCTACACCTTC	CASGLATGVSGYTF
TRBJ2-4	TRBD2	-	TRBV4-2	TGTGCCAGCAGCCGAGAGGTTACTAGCGTAGCCAAAAACATTCAGTACTTC	CASSREVTSVAKNIQYF
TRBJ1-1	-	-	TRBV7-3	TGTGCCAGCAGCCCCCGACAGAACCCAAAAGAAGCTTTCTTT	CASSPRQNPKEAFF
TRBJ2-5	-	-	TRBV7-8	TGTGCCAGCAGCTTAGAGCCGACAGGTCGACCTGAGGGAACCCAGTACTTC	CASSLEPTGRPEGTQYF
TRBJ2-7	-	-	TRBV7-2	TGTGCCAGCAGCTCGGGGACAACGGGAATTTACGAGCAGTACTTC	CASSSGTTGIYEQYF
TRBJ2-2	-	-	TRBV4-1	TGCGCCAGCAGCAGGGGGTCAGGCACCGGGGAGCTGTTTTTT	CASSRGSGTGELFF
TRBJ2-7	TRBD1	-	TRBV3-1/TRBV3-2	TGTGCCAGCAGCCAAGAGGGGCAGGGGGTATCCTACGAGCAGTACTTC	CASSQEGQGVSYEQYF
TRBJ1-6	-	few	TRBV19	TGTGCCAGTAGTCGGGACACCGATAATTCACCCCTCCACTTT	CASSRDTDNSPLHF
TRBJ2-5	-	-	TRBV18	TGTGCCAGCTCACCCAAAGAGACCCAGTACTTC	CASSPKETQYF
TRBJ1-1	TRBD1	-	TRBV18	TGTGCCAGCTCACGCGGACAGGGCGGGACCACTGAAGCTTTCTTT	CASSRGQGGTTEAFF
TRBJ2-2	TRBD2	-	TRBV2	TGTGCCAGCAAAACTAGCGGGGGGCCCACCGGGGAGCTGTTTTTT	CASKTSGGPTGELFF
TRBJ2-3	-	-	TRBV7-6	TGTGCCAGCAGCCTTCGGGGGTTAGATACGCAGTATTTT	CASSLRGLDTQYF
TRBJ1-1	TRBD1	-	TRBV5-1	TGCGCCAGCAGCTCGGGACAGGGAATGGATGAAGCTTTCTTT	CASSSGQGMDEAFF
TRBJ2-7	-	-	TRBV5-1	TGCGCCAGCAGGGGGGAGGGGGATTACTACGAGCAGTACTTC	CASRGEGDYYEQYF
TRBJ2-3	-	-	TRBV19	TGTGCCAGTAGCCGACAGTCCACAGATACGCAGTATTTT	CASSRQSTDTQYF
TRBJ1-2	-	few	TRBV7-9	TGTGCCAGCAGCCCCGACAGGCTCGGCTATGGCTACACCTTC	CASSPDRLGYGYTF
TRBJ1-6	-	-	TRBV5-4	TGTGCCAGCAGACGACAGGAGAGCTCCTATAATTCACCCCTCCACTTT	CASRRQESSYNSPLHF
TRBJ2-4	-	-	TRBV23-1	TGCGCCAGCAGTCAATCGCACAGGGAAGGGGCCAAAAACATTCAGTACTTC	CASSQSHREGAKNIQYF
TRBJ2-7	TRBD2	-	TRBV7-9	TGTGCCAGCAGGGGAGGACTAGGTCTGTACGAGCAGTACTTC	CASRGGLGLYEQYF
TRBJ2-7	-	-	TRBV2	TGTGCCAGCAACGTGAAGGGGTCCTACGAGCAGTACTTC	CASNVKGSYEQYF
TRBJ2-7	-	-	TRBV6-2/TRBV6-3	TGTGCCAGCAGTTACTCGTTGGAGTCCTACGAGCAGTACTTC	CASSYSLESYEQYF
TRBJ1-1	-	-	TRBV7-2	TGTGCCAGCAGCTTAGCGGCCCCTTCCACTGAAGCTTTCTTT	CASSLAAPSTEAFF
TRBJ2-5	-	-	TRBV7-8	TGTGCCAGCAGCCCACACAGGGTTCTTTTTCAAGAGACCCAGTACTTC	CASSPHRVLFQETQYF
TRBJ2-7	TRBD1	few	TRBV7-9	TGTGCCAGCAGCTTTCAGGGACAGCCTCCCTACGAGCAGTACTTC	CASSFQGQPPYEQYF
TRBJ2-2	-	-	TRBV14	TGTGCCAGCAGCCAAGGTCTATTATCACAGAGAAACACCGGGGAGCTGTTTTTT	CASSQGLLSQRNTGELFF
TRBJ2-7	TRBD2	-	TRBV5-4	TGTGCCAGCAGCTTGGATGCTAGCGGGGCGTCCTCCTACGAGCAGTACTTC	CASSLDASGASSYEQYF
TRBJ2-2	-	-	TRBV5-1	TGCGCCAGCAGCTTTAGTCAGAACACCGGGGAGCTGTTTTTT	CASSFSQNTGELFF
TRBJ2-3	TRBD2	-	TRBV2	TGTGCCAGCATCCCCTGGGCGGGGGGGACCACAGATACGCAGTATTTT	CASIPWAGGTTDTQYF
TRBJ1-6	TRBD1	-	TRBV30	TGTGCCTTACAACGGGACAGGGATTCACCCCTCCACTTT	CALQRDRDSPLHF
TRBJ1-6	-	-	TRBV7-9	TGTGCCAGCAGCCTAACCCGGCCAGGACTGTCGCATTCACCCCTCCACTTT	CASSLTRPGLSHSPLHF